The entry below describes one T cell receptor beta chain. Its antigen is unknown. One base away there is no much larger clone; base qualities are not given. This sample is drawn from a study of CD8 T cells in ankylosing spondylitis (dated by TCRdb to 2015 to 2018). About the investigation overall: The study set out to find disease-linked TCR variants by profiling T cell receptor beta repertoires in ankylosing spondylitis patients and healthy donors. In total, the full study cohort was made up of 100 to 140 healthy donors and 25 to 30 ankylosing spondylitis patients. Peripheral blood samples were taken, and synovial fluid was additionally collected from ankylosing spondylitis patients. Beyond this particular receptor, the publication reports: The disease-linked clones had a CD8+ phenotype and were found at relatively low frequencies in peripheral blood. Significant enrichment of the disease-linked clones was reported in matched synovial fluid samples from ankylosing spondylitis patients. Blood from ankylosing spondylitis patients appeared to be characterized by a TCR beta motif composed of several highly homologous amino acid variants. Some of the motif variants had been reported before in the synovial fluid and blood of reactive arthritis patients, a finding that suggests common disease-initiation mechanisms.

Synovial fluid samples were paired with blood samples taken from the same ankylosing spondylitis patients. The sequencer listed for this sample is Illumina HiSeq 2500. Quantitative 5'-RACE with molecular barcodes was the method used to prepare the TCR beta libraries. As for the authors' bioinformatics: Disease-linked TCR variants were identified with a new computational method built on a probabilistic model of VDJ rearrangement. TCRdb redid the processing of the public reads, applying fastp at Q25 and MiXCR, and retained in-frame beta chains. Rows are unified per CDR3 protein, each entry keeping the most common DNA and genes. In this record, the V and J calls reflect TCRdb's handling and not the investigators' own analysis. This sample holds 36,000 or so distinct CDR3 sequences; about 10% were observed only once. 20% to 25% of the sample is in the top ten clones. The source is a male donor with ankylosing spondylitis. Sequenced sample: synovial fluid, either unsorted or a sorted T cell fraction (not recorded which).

The CDR3 corresponds to CASSYTGRARYEQYF. The DNA sequence is TGTGCCAGCAGTTACACGGGACGGGCGAGATACGAGCAGTACTTC. The rearranged chain carries TRBV12-3 or TRBV12-4 and TRBJ2-7, with the D call perhaps TRBD1 or TRBD2, as 5 bases match in each case. Its CDR3 holds 15 amino acids, cysteine through phenylalanine. Only the CDR3 DNA stays, 45 bases, in frame from base 1. Relative to germline, V is 4 bases shorter and J is 4 bases shorter, with 17 bases between their ends.